These 15 T cell receptor beta chains share one sample of origin, sequenced in a study of blood T cell repertoires in COVID-19. TCRdb's table, derived via immunoSEQ multiplex PCR, lists solely in-frame clones and lacks some. The sample shows about 110,000 clones, 71% of them seen only once. The sample consisted of peripheral blood. The receptor source for this set is a human donor with acute or convalescent COVID-19. The donor label of this sample is uncertain.

The chain employs TRBV19 and TRBJ2-6; 8 nucleotides align to TRBD1. The germline V gene has CDR1 LNHDA and CDR2 SQIVND (reference sequence). J gave up 0 bases and V 3 bases, and 13 bases lay outside the gene matches. The CDR3 extends over 20 amino acids. The CDR3 coding sequence is TGTGCCAGTAGTATGACCCCGGACAGGGCTCTACCCTCTGGGGCCAACGTCCTGACTTTC. Amino acids: CASSMTPDRALPSGANVLTF.

CDR3 nucleotides: TGCGCCAGCAGCCTATTGTGGCCCCGGGGACAGCCTATCCGGCAGTACTTC. This encodes CASSLLWPRGQPIRQYF. V gene TRBV4-1 combines with J gene TRBJ2-7, with 7 positions matching TRBD1. There are 17 residues in the CDR3. Germline values: CDR1 MGHRA, CDR2 YSYEKL. Trimming removed 4 bases from V and 9 bases from J; junction bases left unmatched: 21.

The chain combines TRBV7-9 with TRBJ2-5; a possible D gene is TRBD2 (7 bases). The CDR3 extends over 17 amino acids. CDR1 is SEHNR, CDR2 FQNEAQ, per germline (reference sequence). V was shortened by 0 bases and J by 9 bases, with 23 bases between the two germline ends. The CDR3 sequence: CASSLAGRGPTLGAQYF. The CDR3 nucleotides are TGTGCCAGCAGCTTAGCGGGGCGGGGGCCCACCCTGGGGGCCCAGTACTTC.

The chain has TRBV19 and TRBJ1-4, with 12 bases matching TRBD1. V shed 6 bases, J shed 8 bases, and the junction held 13 bases outside the gene matches. The CDR3 loop spans 17 amino acids. Per the germline V gene, CDR1 is LNHDA and CDR2 is SQIVND (reference sequence). The CDR3 DNA reads TGTGCCAGTAGCACCCGGGACAGGGGGCGGCTGAGGGAAAAACTGTTTTTT. The encoded protein is CASSTRDRGRLREKLFF.

For the CDR3, the DNA is TGTGCCAGCAGTTTTCTTCAGGGGACAGATACGCAGTATTTT. This gives the protein CASSFLQGTDTQYF. The chain carries TRBV28 and TRBJ2-3; possible D gene TRBD1, 6 bases. The V gene lost 3 bases and the J gene lost 3 bases, with 10 bases spanning the gap. The CDR3 is made up of 14 amino acids. CDR1 is MDHEN, CDR2 SYDVKM, per germline.

The chain recombines TRBV18 with TRBJ1-6; D is uncertain. Per the germline V gene, CDR1 is KGHSH and CDR2 is LQKENI. V was pared by 2 bases and J by 5 bases, with 7 bases between. The CDR3 extends over 14 amino acids. CDR3 DNA: TGTGCCAGCTCACCAGGAACAGATAATTCACCCCTCCACTTT. Its translation is CASSPGTDNSPLHF. Full variable domain (rest looked up from reference TRBV18 and TRBJ1-6): NAGVMQNPRHLVRRRGQEARLRCSPMKGHSHVYWYRQLPEEGLKFMVYLQKENIIDESGMPKERFSAEFPKEGPSILRIQQVVRGDSAAYFCASSPGTDNSPLHFGNGTRLTVT.

The chain uses TRBV29-1 and TRBJ2-5, with TRBD2 matching over 16 bases. The junction had 3 bases not matched to a gene; V was cut back by 6 bases and J by 5 bases. Germline loops: CDR1 SQVTM, CDR2 ANQGSEA. This CDR3 region has 14 residues. The DNA for the CDR3 is TGCAGCGTGGGGACTAGCGGGGGGGCCGAGACCCAGTACTTC. It is translated as CSVGTSGGAETQYF. The variable domain in full, with the rest retrieved from reference TRBV29-1 and TRBJ2-5, is SAVISQKPSRDICQRGTSLTIQCQVDSQVTMMFWYRQQPGQSLTLIATANQGSEATYESGFVIDKFPISRPNLTFSTLTVSNMSPEDSSIYLCSVGTSGGAETQYFGPGTRLLVL.

The chain is built from TRBV19 and TRBJ1-5; no definite D call. The germline gives CDR1 LNHDA, CDR2 SQIVND (reference sequence). Trimming pared 5 bases from V and 7 bases from J, leaving 12 bases between. The CDR3 contains 13 residues. As DNA, the CDR3 is TGTGCCAGTAGTCCTCAGGTCCAGCAGCCCCAGCATTTT. This translates into CASSPQVQQPQHF. Full variable domain (outside the CDR3, taken from reference TRBV19 and TRBJ1-5): DGGITQSPKYLFRKEGQNVTLSCEQNLNHDAMYWYRQDPGQGLRLIYYSQIVNDFQKGDIAEGYSVSREKKESFPLTVTSAQKNPTAFYLCASSPQVQQPQHFGDGTRLSIL.

This sequence joins TRBV2 and TRBJ1-4, with unresolved D. The germline V gene encodes CDR1 SNHLY and CDR2 FYNNEI. V lost 1 base, J lost 3 bases, and 6 bases lay in between. This CDR3 spans 14 amino acids. The CDR3 protein is CASSEGTANEKLFF. Written as DNA, the CDR3 is TGTGCCAGCAGTGAAGGCACAGCTAATGAAAAACTGTTTTTT.

This clone was recorded a few times. This chain joins TRBV6-5 and TRBJ1-6; D is undetermined. V lost 11 bases, J lost 8 bases, and 16 bases lay in between. The germline V gene has CDR1 MNHEY and CDR2 SVGAGI. CDR3 length equals 13 residues. Here the CDR3 reads CAGGSGQDSPLHF. Written as DNA, the CDR3 is TGTGCCGGCGGTTCAGGCCAGGATTCACCCCTCCACTTT.

This clone was recorded a few times. J is TRBJ2-7 and V is TRBV5-1; 10 nucleotides align to TRBD1. Per germline, CDR1 SGHRS and CDR2 YFSETQ. The CDR3 spans 15 residues. V lost 2 bases to trimming and J lost 5 bases; unmatched junction nucleotides: 7. The CDR3 DNA is TGCGCCAGCAGCTTAACGGGACAGGGGACAGACGAGCAGTACGTC. Protein product: CASSLTGQGTDEQYV.

This chain links TRBV7-8 with TRBJ1-1; perhaps TRBD1 as D (5 bases). The CDR3 runs 14 residues. The germline V gene encodes CDR1 SGHVS and CDR2 FQNEAQ. Trimming pared 5 bases from V and 1 base from J, leaving 11 bases between. CDR3 sequence: CASSRRGTNTEAFF. The CDR3 region has the DNA TGTGCCAGCAGCCGACGGGGGACGAACACTGAAGCTTTCTTT. The full variable domain, completed using reference TRBV7-8 and TRBJ1-1, is GAGVSQSPRYKVAKRGQDVALRCDPISGHVSLFWYQQALGQGPEFLTYFQNEAQLDKSGLPSDRFFAERPEGSVSTLKIQRTQQEDSAVYLCASSRRGTNTEAFFGQGTRLTVV.

V gene TRBV6-5 combines with J gene TRBJ2-7; perhaps TRBD1 as D (5 bases). V was shortened by 2 bases and J by 2 bases, with 10 bases between the two germline ends. The CDR3 contains 14 residues. Germline V gene data show CDR1 as MNHEY and CDR2 as SVGAGI. For the CDR3, the DNA is TGTGCCAGCAGTTACAGGTCAGGGACCTACGAGCAGTACTTC. It specifies CASSYRSGTYEQYF.

This chain joins TRBV28 and TRBJ2-7; 7 bases are a match to TRBD1. Germline CDR1 MDHEN, CDR2 SYDVKM. The CDR3 runs to 16 residues. The V gene end was trimmed by 5 bases and the J gene end by 4 bases; junction bases not matched to a gene: 14. The CDR3 DNA reads as TGTGCCAGCAGTGCCGTCCTCGGACAGGTTAGATACGAGCAGTACTTC. This codes for CASSAVLGQVRYEQYF. Filled out from reference TRBV28 and TRBJ2-7, the complete variable domain reads DVKVTQSSRYLVKRTGEKVFLECVQDMDHENMFWYRQDPGLGLRLIYFSYDVKMKEKGDIPEGYSVSREKKERFSLILESASTNQTSMYLCASSAVLGQVRYEQYFGPGTRLTVT.

The chain couples TRBV24-1 to TRBJ1-1; D is unclear. Germline V CDR1 and CDR2: KGHDR, SFDVKD. This CDR3 is built from 13 residues. The V and J ends lost 7 bases and 0 bases respectively, with 8 bases between them. The CDR3 here is CATRGGLNTEAFF. The CDR3, as DNA: TGTGCCACCAGGGGAGGGCTGAACACTGAAGCTTTCTTT.